The text below deals with one T cell receptor (beta chain). Its antigen remains unidentified. The germline gene is not matched at one end of the junction; a read error may be the cause. This entry comes from a study of cytomegalovirus exposure and HLA in healthy donors. Study summary: Of the donors genotyped, several hundred in all, about 80% fell in the Caucasian-associated ancestry cluster. The study's findings and limits: In vitro experiments confirmed that a few CMV-associated chains were specific for CMV antigens. In terms of immune exposure information, only CMV serostatus was available.

This CDR3 contains 15 residues. From germline, CDR1 is SEHNR and CDR2 FQNEAQ (reference sequence). The PCR ran on 60 Vbeta and 13 Jbeta primers. Profiling relied on immunoSEQ multiplex PCR, and the TCRdb table lists in-frame clones only, not all of them. The table has about 190,000 clones, 74% seen once; the top ten hold 2.5% to 4%. The origin of this receptor is a woman aged 25 to 39 in good health and CMV-seropositive. The rearrangement links TRBV7-9 to TRBJ1-5; tentative D call: TRBD1 (6 bases). Sequenced sample: PBMCs. The CDR3 protein is CSSSLGGASNQPQHF. In DNA, the CDR3 is TGTTCCAGCAGCTTAGGGGGAGCTAGCAATCAGCCCCAGCATTTT.